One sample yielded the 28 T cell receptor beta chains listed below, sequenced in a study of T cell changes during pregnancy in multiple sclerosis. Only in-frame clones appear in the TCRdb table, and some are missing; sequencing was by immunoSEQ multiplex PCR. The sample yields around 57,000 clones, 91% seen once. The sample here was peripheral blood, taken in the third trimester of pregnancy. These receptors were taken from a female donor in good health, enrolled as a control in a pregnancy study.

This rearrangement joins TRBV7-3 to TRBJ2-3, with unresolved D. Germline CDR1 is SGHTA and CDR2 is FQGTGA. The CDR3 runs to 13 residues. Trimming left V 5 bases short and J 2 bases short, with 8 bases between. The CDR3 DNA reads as TGTGCCAGCAGCCGGTCCTACACAGATACGCAGTATTTT. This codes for CASSRSYTDTQYF.

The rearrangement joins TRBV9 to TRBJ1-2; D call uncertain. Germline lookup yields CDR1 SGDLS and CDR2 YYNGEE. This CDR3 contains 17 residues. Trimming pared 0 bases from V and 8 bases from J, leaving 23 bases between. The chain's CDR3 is CASSVGETRGGFGGYTF. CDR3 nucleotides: TGTGCCAGCAGCGTAGGGGAGACACGAGGCGGGTTTGGAGGCTACACCTTC.

CDR3 nucleotides: TGTGCCAGCAGGGAACAGGGGGTCTGGGGCTACACCTTC. Amino acids: CASREQGVWGYTF. The chain combines TRBV6-6 with TRBJ1-2, with 8 positions matching TRBD1. Losses at the gene ends were 6 bases for V and 8 bases for J; bases not matched to a gene: 8. The CDR3 has 13 amino acids. Germline lookup yields CDR1 MNHNY and CDR2 SVGAGI (reference sequence).

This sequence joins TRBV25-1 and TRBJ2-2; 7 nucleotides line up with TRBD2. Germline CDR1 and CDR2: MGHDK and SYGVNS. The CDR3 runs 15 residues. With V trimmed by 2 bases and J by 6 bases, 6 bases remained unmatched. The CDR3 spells CASSELREAAGELFF. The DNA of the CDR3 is TGTGCCAGCAGTGAACTCCGGGAGGCGGCCGGGGAGCTGTTTTTT.

CDR3 in amino acids: CASSHATPGQGSYEQYF. The DNA for the CDR3 is TGTGCCAGCAGCCACGCTACACCGGGACAGGGATCCTACGAGCAGTACTTC. The rearrangement joins TRBV4-2 to TRBJ2-7; TRBD1 matches 9 bases. Germline values: CDR1 LGHNA, CDR2 YNFKEQ. CDR3 length: 17 amino acids. With V trimmed by 3 bases and J by 1 base, 10 bases remained unmatched.

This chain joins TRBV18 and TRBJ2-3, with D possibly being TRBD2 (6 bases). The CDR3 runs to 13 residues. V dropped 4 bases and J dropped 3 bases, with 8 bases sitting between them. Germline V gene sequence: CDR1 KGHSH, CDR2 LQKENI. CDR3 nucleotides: TGTGCCAGCTCACAGACTAGTACAGATACGCAGTATTTT. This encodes CASSQTSTDTQYF.

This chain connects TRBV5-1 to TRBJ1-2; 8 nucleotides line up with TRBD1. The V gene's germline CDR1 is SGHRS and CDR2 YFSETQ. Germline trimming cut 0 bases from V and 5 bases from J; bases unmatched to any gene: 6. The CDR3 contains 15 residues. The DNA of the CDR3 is TGCGCCAGCAGCTTGGAGACAGGGGACTTATATGGCTACACCTTC. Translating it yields CASSLETGDLYGYTF.

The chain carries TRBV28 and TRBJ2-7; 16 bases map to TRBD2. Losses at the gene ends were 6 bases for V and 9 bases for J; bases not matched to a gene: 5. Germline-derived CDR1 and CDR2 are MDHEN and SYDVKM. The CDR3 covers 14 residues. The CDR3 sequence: CASRLGLAGGPQYF. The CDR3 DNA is TGTGCCAGCAGGTTGGGACTAGCGGGAGGGCCGCAGTACTTC.

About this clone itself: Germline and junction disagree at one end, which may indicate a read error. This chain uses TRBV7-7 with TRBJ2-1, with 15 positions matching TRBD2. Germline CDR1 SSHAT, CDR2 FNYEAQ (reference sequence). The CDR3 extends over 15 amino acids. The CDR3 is CASSLGLAGGDEQFF. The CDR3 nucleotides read TGTGCTAGCAGCTTAGGACTAGCGGGAGGGGATGAGCAGTTCTTC.

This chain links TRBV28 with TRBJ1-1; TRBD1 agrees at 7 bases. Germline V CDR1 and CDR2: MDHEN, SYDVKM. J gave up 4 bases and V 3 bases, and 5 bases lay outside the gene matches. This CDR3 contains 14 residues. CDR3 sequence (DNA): TGTGCCAGCAGTTTGAGGGGGCGGTTCACTGAAGCTTTCTTT. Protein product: CASSLRGRFTEAFF.

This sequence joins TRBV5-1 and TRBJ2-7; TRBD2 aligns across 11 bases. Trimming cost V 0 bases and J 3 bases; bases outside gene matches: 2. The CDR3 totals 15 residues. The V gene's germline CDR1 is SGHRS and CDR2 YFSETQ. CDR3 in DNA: TGCGCCAGCAGCTTGGAACTAGCGGGAGACTACGAGCAGTACTTC. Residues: CASSLELAGDYEQYF.

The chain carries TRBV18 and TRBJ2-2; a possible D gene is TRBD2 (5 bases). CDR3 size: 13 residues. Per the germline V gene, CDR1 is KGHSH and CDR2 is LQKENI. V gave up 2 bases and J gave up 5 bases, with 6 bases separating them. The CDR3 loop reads CASSPRRTGELFF. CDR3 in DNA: TGTGCCAGCTCACCAAGGAGGACCGGGGAGCTGTTTTTT. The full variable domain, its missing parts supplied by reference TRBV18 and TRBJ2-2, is NAGVMQNPRHLVRRRGQEARLRCSPMKGHSHVYWYRQLPEEGLKFMVYLQKENIIDESGMPKERFSAEFPKEGPSILRIQQVVRGDSAAYFCASSPRRTGELFFGEGSRLTVL.

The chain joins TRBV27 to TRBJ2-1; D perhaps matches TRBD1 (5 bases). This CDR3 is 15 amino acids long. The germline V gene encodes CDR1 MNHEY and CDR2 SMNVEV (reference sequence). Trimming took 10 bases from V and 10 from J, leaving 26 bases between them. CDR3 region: CATASPARAMGEQFF. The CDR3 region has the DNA TGTGCCACCGCCTCCCCGGCCAGGGCCATGGGGGAGCAGTTCTTC.

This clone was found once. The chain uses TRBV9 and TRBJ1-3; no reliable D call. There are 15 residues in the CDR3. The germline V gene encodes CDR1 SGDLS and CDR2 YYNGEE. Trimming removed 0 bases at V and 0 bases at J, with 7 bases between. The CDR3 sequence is CASSVGGSSGNTIYF. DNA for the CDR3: TGTGCCAGCAGCGTAGGTGGCAGCTCTGGAAACACCATATATTTT.

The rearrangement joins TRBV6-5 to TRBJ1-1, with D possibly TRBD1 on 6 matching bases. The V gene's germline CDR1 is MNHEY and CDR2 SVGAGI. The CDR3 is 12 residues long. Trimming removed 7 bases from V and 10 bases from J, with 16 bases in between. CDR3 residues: CASTSSGVGAFF. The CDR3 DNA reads TGTGCCAGCACCTCTTCAGGGGTGGGAGCTTTCTTT.

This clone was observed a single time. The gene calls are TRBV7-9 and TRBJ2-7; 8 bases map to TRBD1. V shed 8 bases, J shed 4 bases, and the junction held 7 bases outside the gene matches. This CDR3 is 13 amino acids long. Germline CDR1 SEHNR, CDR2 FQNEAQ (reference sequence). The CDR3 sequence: CASSPYRGYEQYF. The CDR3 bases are TGTGCCAGCTCTCCATACAGGGGGTACGAGCAGTACTTC.

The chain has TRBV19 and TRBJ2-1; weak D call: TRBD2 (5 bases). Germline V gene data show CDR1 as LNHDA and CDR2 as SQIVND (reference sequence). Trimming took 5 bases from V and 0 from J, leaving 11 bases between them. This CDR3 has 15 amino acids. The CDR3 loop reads CASSLIGSSYNEQFF. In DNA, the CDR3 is TGTGCCAGTAGTCTAATTGGGAGCTCCTACAATGAGCAGTTCTTC.

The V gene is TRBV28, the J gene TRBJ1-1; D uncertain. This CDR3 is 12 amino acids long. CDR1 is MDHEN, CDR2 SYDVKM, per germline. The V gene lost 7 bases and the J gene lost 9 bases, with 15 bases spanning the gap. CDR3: CASTPSGGKAFF. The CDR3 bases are TGTGCCAGCACTCCATCAGGTGGTAAAGCTTTCTTT.

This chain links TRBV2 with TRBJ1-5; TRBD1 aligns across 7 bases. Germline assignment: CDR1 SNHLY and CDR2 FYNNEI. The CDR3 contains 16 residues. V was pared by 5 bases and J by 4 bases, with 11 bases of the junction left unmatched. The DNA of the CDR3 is TGTGCCAGCAGTCTAAAAAGGACAGGAGTAAATCAGCCCCAGCATTTT. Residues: CASSLKRTGVNQPQHF.

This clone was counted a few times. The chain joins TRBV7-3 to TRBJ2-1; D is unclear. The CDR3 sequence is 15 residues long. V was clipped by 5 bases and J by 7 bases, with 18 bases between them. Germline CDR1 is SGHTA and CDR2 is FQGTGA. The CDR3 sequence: CASSLTGSPANEQFF. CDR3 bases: TGTGCCAGCAGCCTTACCGGGTCCCCGGCGAATGAGCAGTTCTTC.

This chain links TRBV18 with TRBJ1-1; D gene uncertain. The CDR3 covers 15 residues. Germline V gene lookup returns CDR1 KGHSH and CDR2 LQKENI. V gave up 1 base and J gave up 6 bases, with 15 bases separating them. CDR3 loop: CASSPQGTGVAEAFF. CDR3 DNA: TGTGCCAGCTCACCACAAGGAACGGGAGTAGCTGAAGCTTTCTTT.

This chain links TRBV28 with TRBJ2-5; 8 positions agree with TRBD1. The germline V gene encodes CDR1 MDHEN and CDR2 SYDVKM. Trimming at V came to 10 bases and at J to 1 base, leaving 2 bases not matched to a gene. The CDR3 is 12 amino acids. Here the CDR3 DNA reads TGTGCCACCGACAGGGGCCAAGAGACCCAGTACTTC. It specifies CATDRGQETQYF. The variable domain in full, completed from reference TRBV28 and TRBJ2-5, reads DVKVTQSSRYLVKRTGEKVFLECVQDMDHENMFWYRQDPGLGLRLIYFSYDVKMKEKGDIPEGYSVSREKKERFSLILESASTNQTSMYLCATDRGQETQYFGPGTRLLVL.

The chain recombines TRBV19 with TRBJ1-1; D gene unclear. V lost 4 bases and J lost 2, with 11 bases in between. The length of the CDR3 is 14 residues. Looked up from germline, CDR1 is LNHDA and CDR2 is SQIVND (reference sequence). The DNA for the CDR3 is TGTGCCAGTAGTAGGAGAGGCGGAAACACTGAAGCTTTCTTT. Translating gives CASSRRGGNTEAFF.

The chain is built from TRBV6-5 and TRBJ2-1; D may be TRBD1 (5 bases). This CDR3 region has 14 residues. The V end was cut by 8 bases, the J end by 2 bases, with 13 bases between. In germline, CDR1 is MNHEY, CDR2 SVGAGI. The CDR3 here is CASVRRGPYNEQFF. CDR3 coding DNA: TGTGCCAGCGTCCGAAGGGGCCCCTACAATGAGCAGTTCTTC.

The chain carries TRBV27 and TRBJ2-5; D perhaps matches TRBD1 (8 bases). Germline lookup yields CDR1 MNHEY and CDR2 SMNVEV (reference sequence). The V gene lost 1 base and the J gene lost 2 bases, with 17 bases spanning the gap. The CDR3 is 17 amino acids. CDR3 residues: CASSLLGTGGGQETQYF. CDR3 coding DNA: TGTGCCAGCAGTTTATTGGGCACAGGGGGAGGGCAAGAGACCCAGTACTTC.

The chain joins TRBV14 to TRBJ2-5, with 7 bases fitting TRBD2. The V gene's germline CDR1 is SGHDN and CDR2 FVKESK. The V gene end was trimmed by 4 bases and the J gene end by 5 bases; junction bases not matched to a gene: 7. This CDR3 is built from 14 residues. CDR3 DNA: TGTGCCAGCAGCCCGAGACTAGCTGGTGAGACCCAGTACTTC. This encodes CASSPRLAGETQYF.

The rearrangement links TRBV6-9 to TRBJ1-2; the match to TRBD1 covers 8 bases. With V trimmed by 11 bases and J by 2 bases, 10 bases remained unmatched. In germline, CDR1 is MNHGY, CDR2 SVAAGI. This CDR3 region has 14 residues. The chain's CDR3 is CAGSDTGGNYGYTF. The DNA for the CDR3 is TGTGCCGGAAGTGACACAGGGGGAAACTATGGCTACACCTTC.

CDR3 sequence (DNA): TGTGCCAGCCGAACCAGACAGGGGAGAAAGGTAGAGACCCAGTACTTC. Residues: CASRTRQGRKVETQYF. V gene TRBV2 combines with J gene TRBJ2-5; 8 bases line up with TRBD1. CDR1 is SNHLY, CDR2 FYNNEI, per germline. The length of the CDR3 is 16 residues. With V trimmed by 8 bases and J by 4 bases, 15 bases remained unmatched. Full variable domain (remainder filled in from reference TRBV2 and TRBJ2-5): EPEVTQTPSHQVTQMGQEVILRCVPISNHLYFYWYRQILGQKVEFLVSFYNNEISEKSEIFDDQFSVERPDGSNFTLKIRSTKLEDSAMYFCASRTRQGRKVETQYFGPGTRLLVL.